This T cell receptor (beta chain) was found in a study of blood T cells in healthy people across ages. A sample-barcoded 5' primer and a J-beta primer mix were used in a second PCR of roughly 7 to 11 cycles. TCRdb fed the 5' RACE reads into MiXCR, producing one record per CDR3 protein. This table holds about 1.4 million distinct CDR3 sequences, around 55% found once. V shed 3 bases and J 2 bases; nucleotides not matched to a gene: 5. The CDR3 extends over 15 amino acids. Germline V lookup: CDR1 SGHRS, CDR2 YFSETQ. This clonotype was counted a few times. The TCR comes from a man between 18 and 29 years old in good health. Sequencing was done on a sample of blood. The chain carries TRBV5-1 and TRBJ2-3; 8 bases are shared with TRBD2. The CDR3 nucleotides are TGCGCCAGCAGCTCGAAGCGGGGGCTCACAGATACGCAGTATTTT. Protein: CASSSKRGLTDTQYF.